One T cell receptor beta chain is described in this entry. Its cognate antigen is unknown. The germline V and J ends were trimmed by 8 bases and 1 base, with 9 bases remaining between them. Germline CDR1 and CDR2: MDHEN and SYDVKM. CDR3 size: 13 residues. The data originate from a study of identical twins. General study results and limits: Fewer insertions were carried by abundant cord blood beta clonotypes, but none was seen in memory repertoires. Modelling underestimated the level of out-of-frame TCR alpha sharing observed in monozygotic twins.

Each CDR3 protein is one row after TCRdb ran MiXCR on the 5' RACE reads. The profile shows 350,000 or so distinct CDR3 sequences, 9% to 15% of them singletons. These data are also associated with another study on yellow fever vaccine responses in identical twins. As that report states: In identical twins, vaccine T cell responses appeared partly shared and partly individual.

The sequence derives from a woman between 18 and 29 years old in good health. J is TRBJ1-5 and V is TRBV28, with a possible D match to TRBD1 (5 bases). The sample was CD8+ T cells sorted from blood. For the CDR3, the DNA is TGTGCCAGCCGGTGGGACAGCAATCAGCCCCAGCATTTT. Amino acids: CASRWDSNQPQHF.